The rows below give T cell receptor beta chains drawn from one sample of a study of T cell responses to AZD1222 COVID-19 vaccine. This table comes from immunoSEQ multiplex PCR, and its TCRdb copy is limited to in-frame clones, with some not included. This sample has 150,000 to 200,000 clones, with around 92% found just once. The sample was peripheral blood, taken on day 0 of AZD1222 vaccination. The receptors shown here come from an adult in good health. The CDR3 runs from the conserved cysteine through the conserved F or W. A D gene is named only where the DNA matches it firmly. Some rows mark clone size as missing; the rest say once, few, many or name a class of expanded clone.

TRBD1	TRBV28	TRBJ1-4	.	CASRQGGNEKLFF	TGTGCCAGTCGACAGGGGGGTAATGAAAAACTGTTTTTT
TRBD2	TRBV7-9	TRBJ2-1	.	CASSLGAGGPWENEQFF	TGTGCCAGCAGCTTAGGAGCGGGGGGCCCATGGGAAAATGAGCAGTTCTTC
.	TRBV7-2	TRBJ2-7	.	CASSLGAANPAHYEQYF	TGTGCCAGCAGCTTAGGGGCGGCCAACCCGGCTCACTACGAGCAGTACTTC
.	TRBV20-1	TRBJ2-1	.	CSARERNEQFF	TGCAGTGCTAGAGAAAGGAATGAGCAGTTCTTC
.	TRBV9	TRBJ1-3	once	CASSYGDIAGNTIYF	TGTGCCAGCAGCTACGGGGACATCGCTGGAAACACCATATATTTT
TRBD2	TRBV5-4	TRBJ2-3	.	CASSHSGGRSDTQYF	TGTGCCAGCAGCCATAGCGGGGGGCGATCAGATACGCAGTATTTT
TRBD1	TRBV2	TRBJ1-5	.	CASTGQGGQPQHF	TGTGCCAGCACCGGACAGGGTGGACAGCCCCAGCATTTT
.	TRBV9	TRBJ1-1	.	CASSVAGAVNTEAFF	TGTGCCAGCAGCGTAGCAGGGGCCGTGAACACTGAAGCTTTCTTT
.	TRBV11-2	TRBJ1-1	.	CASSLRLNTEAFF	TGTGCCAGCAGCTTACGCCTGAACACTGAAGCTTTCTTT
.	TRBV29-1	TRBJ1-1	.	CSVVADVNTEAFF	TGCAGCGTTGTGGCAGATGTGAACACTGAAGCTTTCTTT
.	TRBV10-3	TRBJ1-1	.	CAISEEGNTEAFF	TGTGCCATCAGTGAGGAAGGGAACACTGAAGCTTTCTTT
.	TRBV25-1	TRBJ1-3	.	CASSESYGESSGNTIYF	TGTGCCAGCAGTGAATCGTACGGCGAAAGCTCTGGAAACACCATATATTTT
TRBD1	TRBV2	TRBJ1-1	once	CASRQGSGTEAFF	TGTGCCAGCCGACAGGGTTCCGGCACTGAAGCTTTCTTT
.	TRBV7-3	TRBJ1-2	.	CASSSGAGYTF	TGTGCCAGCAGCTCAGGGGCTGGCTACACCTTC
.	TRBV15	TRBJ2-1	.	CATSRARDIANEQFF	TGTGCCACCAGCAGAGCCCGGGACATCGCCAATGAGCAGTTCTTC
.	TRBV6-5	TRBJ1-2	once	CASRGRAPNYGYTF	TGTGCCAGCAGGGGACGGGCGCCTAACTATGGCTACACCTTC
TRBD1	TRBV5-1	TRBJ1-2	.	CASSSGTDIYGYTF	TGCGCCAGCAGCTCCGGGACAGACATCTATGGCTACACCTTC
.	TRBV4-1	TRBJ1-3	.	CASSLRGGWASGNTIYF	TGCGCCAGCAGCCTTAGAGGTGGGTGGGCCTCTGGAAACACCATATATTTT
.	TRBV28	TRBJ2-7	.	CASSPGEGASYEQYF	TGTGCCAGCAGTCCCGGGGAGGGGGCGTCCTACGAGCAGTACTTC
.	TRBV10-1	TRBJ1-4	.	CASSGGAEPLLNEKLFF	TGCGCCAGCAGTGGAGGGGCCGAACCTCTATTGAATGAAAAACTGTTTTTT
TRBD1	TRBV30	TRBJ1-2	.	CAWSPTGTANYGYTF	TGTGCCTGGAGTCCGACGGGGACAGCTAACTATGGCTACACCTTC
.	TRBV3-1/TRBV3-2	TRBJ1-2	.	CASSQDSGGGYGYTF	TGTGCCAGCAGCCAAGATTCGGGGGGCGGCTATGGCTACACCTTC
.	TRBV7-8	TRBJ1-4	.	CASSTYDREANEKLFF	TGTGCCAGCAGCACCTACGACAGAGAGGCTAATGAAAAACTGTTTTTT
.	TRBV24-1	TRBJ1-5	once	CATSESEYQPQHF	TGTGCCACCAGTGAGTCGGAGTATCAGCCCCAGCATTTT
.	TRBV11-2	TRBJ1-1	once	CASSLGPGLNTEAFF	TGTGCCAGCAGCTTAGGTCCCGGTCTGAACACTGAAGCTTTCTTT
TRBD1	TRBV7-9	TRBJ1-2	.	CASSLSLGTAANYGYTF	TGTGCCAGCAGCTTAAGTCTCGGGACAGCCGCTAACTATGGCTACACCTTC